This T cell receptor (beta chain) was sequenced for a study of type 1 and type 2 diabetes patients. V dropped 7 bases and J dropped 7; count of bases not matched to a gene: 10. The CDR3 totals 14 residues. Germline CDR1 MNHEY, CDR2 SVGEGT. PCR was run on genomic DNA. Amplification of the beta chain CDR3 used 30 forward and 13 reverse multiplex primers. A single record per CDR3 protein comes from TCRdb applying MiXCR to the multiplex PCR reads. The top ten hold roughly an eighth of the sample, which has around 300,000 distinct CDR3 sequences, roughly 44% seen once. In its sample, this clonotype was seen a few times. Other autoimmune diseases and infections within the past four weeks excluded donors.

Input material: peripheral blood mononuclear cells (PBMCs). The chain is built from TRBV6-2 or TRBV6-3 and TRBJ1-2, with 9 bases fitting TRBD1. The receptor was derived from a man younger than 35 with type 2 diabetes. In nucleotides, the CDR3 is TGTGCCAGCACATTGGGACAGGGAGTTGGTGGCTACACCTTC. Its protein product is CASTLGQGVGGYTF.